These T cell receptor beta chains were read from a single sample in a study of blood T cell repertoires in COVID-19. The assay was immunoSEQ multiplex PCR, and TCRdb's table has in-frame clones only and misses some. This sample has approximately 170,000 clones, with roughly nine tenths found just once. Sequencing was performed on peripheral blood. The receptor source for this set is a man in his thirties or forties with acute or convalescent COVID-19. CDR3s include the opening cysteine and the closing phenylalanine or tryptophan. A D gene is named only where the DNA matches it firmly. Size tells how often a clone was seen (once, few, many) or the class of an expanded clone, and some rows leave it out.

j_gene | d_gene | v_gene | abundance | CDR3nt | CDR3aa
TRBJ1-3 | TRBD1 | TRBV27 | . | TGTGCCAGCAGTTCGTCGGGACAGGCCCAGAACACCATATATTTT | CASSSSGQAQNTIYF
TRBJ1-5 | TRBD1 | TRBV6-1 | few | TGTGCCAGCAGTGAGGGACAGGAGCCGGGGCCCCAGCATTTT | CASSEGQEPGPQHF
TRBJ1-1 | . | TRBV5-1 | . | TGCGCCAGCAATCGAGGCCCCCTGGACACTGAAGCTTTCTTT | CASNRGPLDTEAFF
TRBJ2-7 | TRBD1 | TRBV18 | . | TGTGCCAGCTCCCAAGGGACAGTCTACGAGCAGTACTTC | CASSQGTVYEQYF
TRBJ2-2 | TRBD1 | TRBV30 | . | TGTGCCTACTACCTTCAATTTCCGGGACAGGGATCGAACACCGGGGAGCTGTTTTTT | CAYYLQFPGQGSNTGELFF
TRBJ1-3 | . | TRBV2 | . | TGTGCCAGCAGCCAGCCAAATTTAGCACACACCATATATTTT | CASSQPNLAHTIYF
TRBJ2-5 | TRBD2 | TRBV6-5 | . | TGTGCCAGCAGTTACGGGGTGGGAGGGGAGACCCAGTACTTC | CASSYGVGGETQYF
TRBJ2-2 | TRBD2 | TRBV6-5 | . | TGTGCCAGCAGGAGGCTAGCGGGGAAGACCGGGGAGCTGTTTTTT | CASRRLAGKTGELFF
TRBJ1-4 | . | TRBV14 | . | TGTGCCAGCAGCTTGAGAACTTCCCAAGCCGAAAAACTGTTTTTT | CASSLRTSQAEKLFF
TRBJ2-1 | TRBD1 | TRBV5-1 | . | TGCGCCAGCAGCCAAGGGACAGGACCCTACAATGAGCAGTTCTTC | CASSQGTGPYNEQFF
TRBJ2-1 | TRBD2 | TRBV5-1 | . | TGCGCCAGCAGCTTAACTAGCGAAGATGAGCAGTTCTTC | CASSLTSEDEQFF
TRBJ2-1 | TRBD1 | TRBV5-1 | . | TGCGCCAGCAGCGGATTTTCCGGGACAGTGAGCTCCTACAATGAGCAGTTCTTC | CASSGFSGTVSSYNEQFF
TRBJ1-6 | . | TRBV6-6 | . | TGTGCCAGCAGTTACTCGAATTTAGGGGCATTATCACCCCTCCACTTT | CASSYSNLGALSPLHF
TRBJ2-1 | . | TRBV6-5 | few | TGTGCCAGCAGTTACTTCCCGGGGGAGAATGAGCAGTTCTTC | CASSYFPGENEQFF
TRBJ1-5 | TRBD1 | TRBV27 | . | TGTGCCAGCAGTCTGACAGGGATCAATCAGCCCCAGCATTTT | CASSLTGINQPQHF
TRBJ1-5 | TRBD1 | TRBV30 | . | TGTGCCTGGAGTGCAGGGACAGCGGCTCAGCCCCAGCATTTT | CAWSAGTAAQPQHF
TRBJ2-1 | TRBD2 | TRBV20-1 | . | TGCAGTGCTAGTACCCTAGCGGGAGGGAGGGGAGAGCAGTTCTTC | CSASTLAGGRGEQFF
TRBJ1-6 | TRBD1 | TRBV6-5 | . | TGTGCCAGCCAGACAGGGCTTAATTCACCCCTCCACTTT | CASQTGLNSPLHF
TRBJ2-3 | TRBD2 | TRBV5-1 | . | TGCGCCAGCAGGTATCGGGGGGGCACAGATACGCAGTATTTT | CASRYRGGTDTQYF
TRBJ2-7 | TRBD2 | TRBV13 | . | TGTGCCAGCAGCTTAGGTAGCGGGAGCGGGTACGAGCAGTACTTC | CASSLGSGSGYEQYF
TRBJ1-2 | . | TRBV10-3 | once | TGTGCCACCCAAACGGCGGGGGAGTCAAGAGGCTACACCTTC | CATQTAGESRGYTF
TRBJ2-2 | TRBD2 | TRBV12-5 | . | TGTGCTAGTGGCCGGGGACTAGCGGGAGGGACCGGGGAGCTGTTTTTT | CASGRGLAGGTGELFF
TRBJ2-1 | . | TRBV5-4 | . | TGTGCCAGCAGCTTAGATGGTGGGTGGCACCGGGGGAATGAGCAGTTCTTC | CASSLDGGWHRGNEQFF
TRBJ2-1 | . | TRBV7-9 | . | TGTGCCAGCACGTACATCGGGGGACCCTACAATGAGCAGTTCTTC | CASTYIGGPYNEQFF
TRBJ1-5 | . | TRBV28 | once | TGTGCCAGCTCAACTCGTCAGCCCCAGCATTTT | CASSTRQPQHF
TRBJ1-2 | . | TRBV25-1 | . | TGTGCCAGCAGTGAACGGGTGGGACTGCTTGGCTACACCTTC | CASSERVGLLGYTF
TRBJ1-2 | . | TRBV5-1 | . | TGCGCCAGCAGCTTGGCCAGTCCAGGGATCACCTATGGCTACACCTTC | CASSLASPGITYGYTF
TRBJ1-1 | . | TRBV11-2 | . | TGTGCCAGCAGCTCGAAATGGGGCGTCCCTGAAGCTTTCTTT | CASSSKWGVPEAFF
TRBJ1-3 | . | TRBV5-6 | . | TGTGCCAGCAGCTTGGTCAGTCTTCGAAACACCATATATTTT | CASSLVSLRNTIYF
TRBJ1-1 | . | TRBV25-1 | . | TGTGCCACCATGGCGGCAGGGGAGAACACTGAAGCTTTCTTT | CATMAAGENTEAFF
TRBJ1-4 | TRBD1 | TRBV7-8 | . | TGTGCCAGCAGCCCTTCCGGGACAGGGTTTGAAAAACTGTTTTTT | CASSPSGTGFEKLFF
TRBJ1-5 | . | TRBV7-8 | once | TGTGCCAGCAGCACCCCGGGGTACGGACAGCCCCAGCATTTT | CASSTPGYGQPQHF
TRBJ2-6 | . | TRBV28 | . | TGTGCCAGCAGTTTCCCAGTCGTTGGGGCCAACGTCCTGACTTTC | CASSFPVVGANVLTF
TRBJ2-5 | . | TRBV28 | . | TGTGCCAGCAGCCCGCGGAGTCCAGCTTTACAAGAGACCCAGTACTTC | CASSPRSPALQETQYF
TRBJ1-5 | . | TRBV18 | . | TGTGCCAGCTCACCACTTTTGACACAGGGTAGGCCCCAGCATTTT | CASSPLLTQGRPQHF
TRBJ1-2 | TRBD1 | TRBV6-5 | . | TGTGCCAGCAGTTACACCGGACAGGGGGGAGGCTACACCTTC | CASSYTGQGGGYTF
TRBJ1-5 | . | TRBV3-1/TRBV3-2 | . | TGTGCCAGCAGCCAACAGAATCAGCCCCAGCATTTT | CASSQQNQPQHF
TRBJ1-1 | . | TRBV2 | . | TGTGCCAGCAGTGAGATTGGAGTATTTCCTGAAGCTTTCTTT | CASSEIGVFPEAFF
TRBJ2-3 | TRBD1 | TRBV6-2/TRBV6-3 | . | TGTGCCAGCAGTTATGACAGGGGTAGGGATACGCAGTATTTT | CASSYDRGRDTQYF
TRBJ2-1 | TRBD1 | TRBV3-1/TRBV3-2 | . | TGTGCCAGCAGCCAAGACGGACAGGGGTTCAAATATGAGCAGTTCTTC | CASSQDGQGFKYEQFF
TRBJ2-1 | . | TRBV28 | . | TGTGCCAGCAGTTTCCTTCTCGGGGTCTACAATGAGCAGTTCTTC | CASSFLLGVYNEQFF
TRBJ2-2 | . | TRBV30 | once | TGTGCCTGGTGCAGGCACTCGAACACCGGGGAGCTGTTTTTT | CAWCRHSNTGELFF
TRBJ2-1 | TRBD2 | TRBV4-1 | . | TGCGCCAGCAGCGGCCGACTAGCGGGAGGGCGGGAGCAGTTCTTC | CASSGRLAGGREQFF
TRBJ2-3 | TRBD1 | TRBV6-1 | many | TGTGCCAGCAGTGAAGCGACAGGGGGCGCAGATACGCAGTATTTT | CASSEATGGADTQYF
TRBJ2-1 | . | TRBV18 | . | TGTGCCAGCTCACCAGGGTTGAGACTACTTTACAATGAGCAGTTCTTC | CASSPGLRLLYNEQFF
TRBJ2-3 | TRBD2 | TRBV4-1 | . | TGCGCCAGCAGCCAAGCTAGCCCAGTACTTCAAGCGGGGGGAATGGCAGATACGCAGTATTTT | CASSQASPVLQAGGMADTQYF
TRBJ2-1 | TRBD2 | TRBV24-1 | . | TGTGCCACCAGTGACCCCGGGGCGGGAGTCAGGAATGAGCAGTTCTTC | CATSDPGAGVRNEQFF
TRBJ2-2 | . | TRBV28 | . | TGTGCCAGCAGTTTATCCCGCAGGGGCCGAAACACCGGGGAGCTGTTTTTT | CASSLSRRGRNTGELFF
TRBJ1-5 | . | TRBV19 | . | TGTGCCAGTAGTAGAAGAGGGTTCGACGGCAATCAGCCCCAGCATTTT | CASSRRGFDGNQPQHF
TRBJ2-2 | . | TRBV2 | . | TGTGCCAGCAGCCGGACAGGGAGGGACATCGGCGGGGAGCTGTTTTTT | CASSRTGRDIGGELFF
TRBJ1-5 | . | TRBV2 | . | TGTGCCAGCAGCGCCGCACGGCGCCGGGATCAGCCCCAGCATTTT | CASSAARRRDQPQHF
TRBJ2-3 | . | TRBV7-9 | . | TGTGCCAGCCGAATGGGCGTTCAGGGGTACACAGATACGCAGTATTTT | CASRMGVQGYTDTQYF
TRBJ1-5 | . | TRBV30 | . | TGTGCCTGGAGTCCCCAGGGACTTCCCAATCAGCCCCAGCATTTT | CAWSPQGLPNQPQHF
TRBJ2-1 | TRBD1 | TRBV3-1/TRBV3-2 | . | TGTGCCAGCAGTCCACAGGGGACCTTGGCCACCAATGAGCAGTTCTTC | CASSPQGTLATNEQFF
TRBJ1-3 | . | TRBV19 | . | TGTGCCAGTAGTATGCAGCGGCTAACGGGGTCTGGAAACACCATATATTTT | CASSMQRLTGSGNTIYF
TRBJ2-5 | . | TRBV5-1 | . | TGCGCCAGCAGCTTGGCAACACCCTCCCCGGAGACCCAGTACTTC | CASSLATPSPETQYF
TRBJ1-5 | . | TRBV2 | . | TGTGCCAGCACCGGGAGCAGGGTTGCTCAGCCCCAGCATTTT | CASTGSRVAQPQHF
TRBJ2-7 | TRBD1 | TRBV19 | . | TGTGCCAGTAGTATAGATCTCGGGACAGGAGGATATAATGCCTACGAGCAGTACTTC | CASSIDLGTGGYNAYEQYF